The following is a T cell receptor beta chain sequence with its context. This sample was taken from a study of blood T cell repertoires in COVID-19. The data were produced by immunoSEQ multiplex PCR, yet TCRdb's version contains in-frame clones alone and is incomplete. The profile shows approximately 300,000 clones, nearly 90% of them singletons. The CDR3 runs 18 residues. Germline V gene sequence: CDR1 MGHRA, CDR2 YSYEKL. The V and J ends lost 3 bases and 2 bases, in that order; junction bases with no gene match: 12. The chain uses TRBV4-1 and TRBJ1-2; 10 bases line up with TRBD1. The origin of this receptor is a young woman with COVID-19, enrolled during active disease. Sequencing was performed on peripheral blood. The CDR3 DNA is TGCGCCAGCAGCCATGGGGCTTCCAGGACAGGGGGAAACTATGGCTACACCTTC. It specifies CASSHGASRTGGNYGYTF.